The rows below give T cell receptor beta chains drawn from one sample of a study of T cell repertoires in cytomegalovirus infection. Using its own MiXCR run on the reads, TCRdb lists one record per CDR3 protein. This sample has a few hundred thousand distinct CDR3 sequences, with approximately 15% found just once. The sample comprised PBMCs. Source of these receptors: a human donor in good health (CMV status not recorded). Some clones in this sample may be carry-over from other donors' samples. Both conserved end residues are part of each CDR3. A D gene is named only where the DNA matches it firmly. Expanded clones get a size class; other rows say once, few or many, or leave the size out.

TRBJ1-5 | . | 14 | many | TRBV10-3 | TGTGCCATCAGTGAGTCTGGGGTAGGGCAGCCCCAGCATTTT | CAISESGVGQPQHF
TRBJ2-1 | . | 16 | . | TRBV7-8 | TGTGCCAGCAGCAACCTGGGACACAAATCCTACAATGAGCAGTTCTTC | CASSNLGHKSYNEQFF
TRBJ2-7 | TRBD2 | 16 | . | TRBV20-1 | TGCAGTGCTAGAAACATAGCGGGGGATCCTTCCTACGAGCAGTACTTC | CSARNIAGDPSYEQYF
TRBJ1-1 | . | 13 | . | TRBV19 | TGTGCCAGTAGTGAAAACCCGGACACTGAAGCTTTCTTT | CASSENPDTEAFF
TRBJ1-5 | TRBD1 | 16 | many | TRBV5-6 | TGTGCCAGCAGCTTGGGGTCAGGGGGCTACAATCAGCCCCAGCATTTT | CASSLGSGGYNQPQHF
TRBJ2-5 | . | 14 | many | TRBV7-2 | TGTGCCAGCAGCTTATCGGCGGGCGAAGAGACCCAGTACTTC | CASSLSAGEETQYF
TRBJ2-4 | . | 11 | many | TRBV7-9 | TGTGCCAGCAGCTTAGGCGATATTCAGTACTTC | CASSLGDIQYF
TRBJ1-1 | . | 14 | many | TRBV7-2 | TGTGCCAGCAGCCCCACGGGTCGATGGGGGTCGGCTTTCTTT | CASSPTGRWGSAFF
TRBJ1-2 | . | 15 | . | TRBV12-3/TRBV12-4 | TGTGCCAGCAGTTTAGCTGGGAGGGGCGGCTATGGCTACACCTTC | CASSLAGRGGYGYTF
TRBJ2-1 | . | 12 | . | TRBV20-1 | TGCAGTGCTAGAGATAAAGGGGGTTTCTACGTCTTC | CSARDKGGFYVF
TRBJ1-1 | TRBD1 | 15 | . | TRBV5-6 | TGTGCCAGCAGCTTTGACGCCGGGACAGGTCGGCGGGCTTTCTTT | CASSFDAGTGRRAFF
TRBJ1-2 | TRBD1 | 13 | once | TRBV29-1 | TGCAGCGCTGCAGGGGGCCCCAACTATGGCTACACCTTC | CSAAGGPNYGYTF
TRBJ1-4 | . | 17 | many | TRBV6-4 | TGTGCCAGCAGACCTCCGGGACTTAAACCGGGACCGGAAAAACTGTTTTTT | CASRPPGLKPGPEKLFF
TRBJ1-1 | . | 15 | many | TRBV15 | TGTGCCACCAGCAGAGATCTCGGCCTGGGCACTGAAGCTTTCTTT | CATSRDLGLGTEAFF
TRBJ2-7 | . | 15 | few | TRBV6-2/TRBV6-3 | TGTGCCAGCAAGGGAGGCTCGCTATCTATCTACGAGCAGTACTTC | CASKGGSLSIYEQYF
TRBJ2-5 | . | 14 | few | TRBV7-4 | TGTGCCAGCAACCGGGAAACAATAGAGGAGACCCAGTACTTC | CASNRETIEETQYF
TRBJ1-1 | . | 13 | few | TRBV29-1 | TGCAGCGTTGACCAGGGCTTGAACACTGAAGCTTTCTTT | CSVDQGLNTEAFF
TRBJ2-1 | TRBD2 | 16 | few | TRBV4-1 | TGCGCCAGCAGCCAAGAACTAGCGGGGGGGCTAGGTGAGCAGTTCTTC | CASSQELAGGLGEQFF
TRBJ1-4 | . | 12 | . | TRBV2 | TGTGCCAGCAGGCAATACGCTGAAAAACTGTTTTTT | CASRQYAEKLFF
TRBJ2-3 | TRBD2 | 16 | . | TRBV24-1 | TGTGCCACCAGTGAACCACTAGCGGGGGGGCCAGATACGCAGTATTTT | CATSEPLAGGPDTQYF
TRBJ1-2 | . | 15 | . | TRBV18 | TGTGCCAGTTCCCCGGGCCCAGGGTCAAACTATGGCTACACCTTC | CASSPGPGSNYGYTF
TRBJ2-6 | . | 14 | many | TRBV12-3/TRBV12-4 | TGTGCCAGCAGCCACCCCTCCGGGGCCAACGTCCTGACTTTC | CASSHPSGANVLTF
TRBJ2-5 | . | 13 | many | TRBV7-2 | TGTGCCAGCAGCTTACGGGTCGCGGTAACCCAGTACTTC | CASSLRVAVTQYF
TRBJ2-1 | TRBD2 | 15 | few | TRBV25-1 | TGTGCCAGCAGTGTACTCGCGGGAGCAGAGAATGAGCAGTTCTTC | CASSVLAGAENEQFF
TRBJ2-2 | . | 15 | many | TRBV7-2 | TGTGCCAGCAGCTTGACCCGTGGGCAGACCGGGGAGCTGTTTTTT | CASSLTRGQTGELFF
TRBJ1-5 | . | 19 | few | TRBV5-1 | TGCGCCAGCAGCTTTGGGGGCATTAGAGGTGGCCAGCTCAATCAGCCCCAGCATTTT | CASSFGGIRGGQLNQPQHF